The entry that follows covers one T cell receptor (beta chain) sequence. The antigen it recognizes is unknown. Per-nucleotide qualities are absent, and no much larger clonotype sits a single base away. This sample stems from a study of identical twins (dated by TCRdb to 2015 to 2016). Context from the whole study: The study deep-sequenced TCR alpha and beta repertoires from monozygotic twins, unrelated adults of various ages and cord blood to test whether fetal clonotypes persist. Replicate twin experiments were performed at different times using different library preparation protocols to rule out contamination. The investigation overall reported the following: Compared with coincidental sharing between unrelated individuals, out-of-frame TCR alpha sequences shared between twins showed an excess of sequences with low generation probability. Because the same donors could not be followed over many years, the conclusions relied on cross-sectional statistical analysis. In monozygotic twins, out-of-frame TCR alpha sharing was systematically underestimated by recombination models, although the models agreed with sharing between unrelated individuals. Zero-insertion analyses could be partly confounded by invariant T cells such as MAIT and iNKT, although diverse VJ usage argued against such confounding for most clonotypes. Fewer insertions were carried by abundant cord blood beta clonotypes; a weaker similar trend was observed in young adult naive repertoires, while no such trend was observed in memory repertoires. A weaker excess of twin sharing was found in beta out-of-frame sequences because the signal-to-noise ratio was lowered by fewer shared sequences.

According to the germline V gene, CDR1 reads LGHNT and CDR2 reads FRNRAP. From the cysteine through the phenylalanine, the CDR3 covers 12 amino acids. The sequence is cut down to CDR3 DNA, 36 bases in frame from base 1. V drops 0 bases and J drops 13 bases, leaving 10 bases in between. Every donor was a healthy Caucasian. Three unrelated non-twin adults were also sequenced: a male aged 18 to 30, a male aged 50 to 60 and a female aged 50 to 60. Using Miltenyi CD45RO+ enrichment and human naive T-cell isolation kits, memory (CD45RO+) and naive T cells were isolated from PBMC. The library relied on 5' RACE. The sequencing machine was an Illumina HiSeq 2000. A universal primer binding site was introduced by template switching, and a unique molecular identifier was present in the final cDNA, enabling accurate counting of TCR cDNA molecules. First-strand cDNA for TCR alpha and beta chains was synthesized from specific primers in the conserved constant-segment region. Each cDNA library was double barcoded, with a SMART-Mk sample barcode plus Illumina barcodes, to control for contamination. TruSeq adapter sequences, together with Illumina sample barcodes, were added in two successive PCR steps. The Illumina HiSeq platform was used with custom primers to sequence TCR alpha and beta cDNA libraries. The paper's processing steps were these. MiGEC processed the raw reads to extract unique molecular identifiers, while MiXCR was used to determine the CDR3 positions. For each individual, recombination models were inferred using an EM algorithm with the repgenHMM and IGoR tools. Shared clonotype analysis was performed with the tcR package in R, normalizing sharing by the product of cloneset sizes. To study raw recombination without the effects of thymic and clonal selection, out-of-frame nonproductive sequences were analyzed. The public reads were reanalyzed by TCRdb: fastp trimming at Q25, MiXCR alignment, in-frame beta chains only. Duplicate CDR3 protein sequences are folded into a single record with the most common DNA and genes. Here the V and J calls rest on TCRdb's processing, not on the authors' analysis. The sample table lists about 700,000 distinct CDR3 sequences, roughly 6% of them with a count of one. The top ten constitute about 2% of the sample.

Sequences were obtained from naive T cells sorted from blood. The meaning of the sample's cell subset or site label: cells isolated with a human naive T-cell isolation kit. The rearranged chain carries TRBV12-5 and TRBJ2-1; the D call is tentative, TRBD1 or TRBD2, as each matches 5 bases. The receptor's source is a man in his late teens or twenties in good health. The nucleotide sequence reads TGTGCTAGTGGTTTGGTAAGGGACCAACAGTTCTTC. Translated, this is CASGLVRDQQFF.